The 5 T cell receptor beta chains listed next were all sequenced from one sample in a study of identical twins. TCRdb independently ran MiXCR on the 5' RACE reads; one entry per CDR3 protein. The repertoire holds 690,000 or so distinct CDR3 sequences, with 8.6% as singletons. The same data also went into a second study, on yellow fever vaccine responses in identical twins.

Specimen: PBMCs. The receptors were gathered from a woman aged 18-35 years in good health.

This clonotype was seen many times. This sequence joins TRBV28 and TRBJ2-1; D not resolved. The germline V gene has CDR1 MDHEN and CDR2 SYDVKM. Trimming stripped 3 bases from V and 9 bases from J, with 12 bases between. CDR3 length: 13 amino acids. The CDR3 coding sequence is TGTGCCAGCAGTTTTGGTAGCTTTGGTGAGCAGTTCTTC. Its translation: CASSFGSFGEQFF.

V and J are TRBV5-1 and TRBJ2-3, with a possible D match to TRBD1 (5 bases). The CDR3 is made up of 14 amino acids. Germline CDR1 and CDR2: SGHRS and YFSETQ. The V end was cut by 0 bases, the J end by 11 bases, with 16 bases between. The CDR3 nucleotides are TGCGCCAGCAGCTTGGTCAGGGTCCAACACGAGCAGTATTTT. It specifies CASSLVRVQHEQYF.

This clonotype was observed a few times. The CDR3 spells CASSQANLNTEAFF. The CDR3 coding sequence is TGCGCCAGCAGCCAAGCCAACCTGAACACTGAAGCTTTCTTT. The chain uses TRBV4-3 and TRBJ1-1; D gene ambiguous. Trimming pared 1 base from V and 0 bases from J, leaving 6 bases between. Germline V gene sequence: CDR1 LGHNA, CDR2 YSLEER. The CDR3 consists of 14 residues.

This clonotype has just a few counts. The gene calls are TRBV20-1 and TRBJ2-1, with 10 positions matching TRBD2. V dropped 3 bases and J dropped 8; count of bases not matched to a gene: 10. The CDR3 totals 15 residues. CDR1 is DFQATT and CDR2 is SNEGSKA in the germline V gene (reference sequence). The CDR3 here is CSARATSGRGDEQFF. In DNA form, the CDR3 reads TGCAGTGCTAGGGCGACTAGCGGGCGGGGGGATGAGCAGTTCTTC.

Ten or more counts support this clonotype. The chain links TRBV4-3 to TRBJ2-5, with 11 bases lining up with TRBD2. This CDR3 spans 18 amino acids. V gave up 3 bases and J gave up 1 base; unmatched junction bases: 10. From germline, CDR1 is LGHNA and CDR2 YSLEER. CDR3 DNA: TGCGCCAGCAGCCAGGACCCGGGACTAGCGGAACTCCAAGAGACCCAGTACTTC. Translated, it gives CASSQDPGLAELQETQYF.